A single T cell receptor (beta chain) is shown here with its context. The antigen is undetermined. Sequencing was performed with immunoSEQ multiplex PCR; in TCRdb, only in-frame clones are kept and a portion is missing. The profile shows tens of thousands of clones, 85% to 95% of them singletons. This specimen belongs to a study of graft-versus-host responses after intestinal transplantation. The CDR3 sequence is 17 residues long. CDR1 and CDR2 from the germline V gene are LNHDA and SQIVND (reference sequence). The trim removed 6 bases at V and 3 bases at J, leaving 13 bases unmatched. The chain uses TRBV19 and TRBJ2-5; 10 bases fit TRBD1. This clonotype was obtained from a human donor who received an intestinal transplant. The sample consisted of unstimulated CD8+ T cells sorted from spleen or lymph node cells, taken before intestinal transplant. The CDR3 region has the DNA TGTGCCAGTAGCCGACTCTTGGACAGGGGGTTGGAAGAGACCCAGTACTTC. This gives the protein CASSRLLDRGLEETQYF.